These T cell receptor beta chains were read from a single sample in a study of identical twins. Via MiXCR, TCRdb re-called the 5' RACE reads, giving one row per CDR3 protein. The repertoire holds approximately 890,000 distinct CDR3 sequences, with about 12% as singletons. This sample also appeared in a second study, on yellow fever vaccine responses in identical twins.

Sequencing used PBMCs. The origin of the receptors is a woman aged 18-29 years in good health. Both conserved end residues are part of each CDR3. A D gene is named only where the DNA matches it firmly. Expanded clones are given a class, and other clones once, few, many or no size at all.

clone_size d_call j_call v_call cdr3_nt cdr3_aa
few NA TRBJ2-3 TRBV20-1 TGCAGTGCTAGAGGACCAGAACTAGCTGCAGATACGCAGTATTTT CSARGPELAADTQYF
NA TRBD2 TRBJ2-1 TRBV12-3/TRBV12-4 TGTGCCAGCAGGCCAGCGGGGGCAAACTACAATGAGCAGTTCTTC CASRPAGANYNEQFF
few TRBD2 TRBJ2-3 TRBV3-1 TGTGCCAGCAGCCTTGGGACTAGCGCTAGCACAGATACGCAGTATTTT CASSLGTSASTDTQYF
NA NA TRBJ2-6 TRBV12-3/TRBV12-4 TGTGCCAGCAGTTTTGCGGGTGGGGCCAACGTCCTGACTTTC CASSFAGGANVLTF
many NA TRBJ2-1 TRBV7-3 TGTGCCAGCAGTCCAGGGGCGGGAGAGCAGTTCTTC CASSPGAGEQFF
NA TRBD2 TRBJ2-1 TRBV5-4 TGTGCCAGCAGCGCGCTCGGGGAGCGGGGATACAATGAGCAGTTCTTC CASSALGERGYNEQFF
few NA TRBJ2-7 TRBV4-1 TGCGCCAGCAGCCACCCGGGCCTCTCCTACGAGCAGTACTTC CASSHPGLSYEQYF
few NA TRBJ2-1 TRBV5-6 TGTGCCAGCAGCTTGAGGCTACATGAGCAGTTCTTC CASSLRLHEQFF
few NA TRBJ2-1 TRBV10-1 TGCGCCAGCAGTGAAAATCGGAATGAGCAGTTCTTC CASSENRNEQFF
NA NA TRBJ2-2 TRBV7-3 TGTGCCAGCAGCTTAGAAGCGGTTCCGAACACCGGGGAGCTGTTTTTT CASSLEAVPNTGELFF
few TRBD2 TRBJ2-7 TRBV4-1 TGCGCCAGCAGCCATCTAGCGGTTTCCTACGAGCAGTACTTC CASSHLAVSYEQYF
NA TRBD1 TRBJ2-1 TRBV12-3/TRBV12-4 TGTACCAGCAGTTTTGGACAGGGGCTACCAGGAGTCTCCTACAATGAGCAGTTCTTC CTSSFGQGLPGVSYNEQFF
NA NA TRBJ2-5 TRBV5-1 TGCGCCAGCAGCTTGGGCAGCCAGCGGGTGGAGACCCAGTACTTC CASSLGSQRVETQYF
NA NA TRBJ2-2 TRBV6-5 TGTGCCAGCAGTTCACCGGGACGGGCCACCGGGGAGCTGTTTTTT CASSSPGRATGELFF
few NA TRBJ2-7 TRBV20-1 TGCAGTGCCGGGCAGTCAGCGACTAGCTCCTACGAGCAGTACTTC CSAGQSATSSYEQYF
many TRBD1 TRBJ2-6 TRBV12-3/TRBV12-4 TGTGCCAGCAGGATCGGACAGGGTGGGGCCAACGTCCTGACTTTC CASRIGQGGANVLTF
NA NA TRBJ2-2 TRBV27 TGTGCCAGCAGTTACGCGCCCGGGGAGCTGTTTTTT CASSYAPGELFF
few NA TRBJ2-7 TRBV7-9 TGTGCCAGCAGCCCGGGACTCCGTGAAGATTTGGACGAGCAGTACTTC CASSPGLREDLDEQYF
NA TRBD2 TRBJ2-5 TRBV20-1 TGCAGTGCTAGAAAGCTAGCGGGGGTACAAGAGACCCAGTACTTC CSARKLAGVQETQYF
few TRBD2 TRBJ2-1 TRBV7-6 TGTGCCAGCAGCTCAATTGGCCGACTAGCGGGACCCTACAATGAGCAGTTCTTC CASSSIGRLAGPYNEQFF
NA NA TRBJ2-3 TRBV4-2 TGTGCCAGCAGCCAAGTATACGGCACAGATACGCAGTATTTT CASSQVYGTDTQYF
many NA TRBJ2-2 TRBV9 TGTGCCAGCAGCGCACGAGGTGATAGCACCGGGGAGCTGTTTTTT CASSARGDSTGELFF
NA NA TRBJ1-2 TRBV20-1 TGCAGTGCTAGGTCGGGCCCCCCTGGCTACACCTTC CSARSGPPGYTF
NA NA TRBJ2-4 TRBV4-1 TGCGCCAGCAGCCAAGATTTATCCCCGGGTCCAGCCAAAAACATTCAGTACTTC CASSQDLSPGPAKNIQYF
few NA TRBJ2-3 TRBV5-1 TGCGCCAGCAGCTTGGACCACCCCACAGATACGCAGTATTTT CASSLDHPTDTQYF
many NA TRBJ2-2 TRBV12-3/TRBV12-4 TGTGCCAGCCGTTTCTACACCGGGGAGCTGTTTTTT CASRFYTGELFF
few NA TRBJ1-6 TRBV14 TGTGCCAGCAGCCAAGCGGACGGGGTCGTGGCACCCCTCCACTTT CASSQADGVVAPLHF
many NA TRBJ2-3 TRBV7-2 TGTGCCAGCAGTTTGAGTCGCACAGATACGCAGTATTTT CASSLSRTDTQYF
NA TRBD2 TRBJ2-3 TRBV7-9 TGTGCCAGCAGACGATTTAGCGGGGGCACAGATACGCAGTATTTT CASRRFSGGTDTQYF
NA NA TRBJ2-1 TRBV15 TGTGCCACCAGCAGAGCCCGTCGGGAGAGAAATGAGGCGTTCTTC CATSRARRERNEAFF
few TRBD2 TRBJ2-1 TRBV10-3 TGTGCCATCAGCGTCAGGACTAGCGGGACCAATGAGCAGTTCTTC CAISVRTSGTNEQFF
NA TRBD2 TRBJ2-1 TRBV11-2 TGTGCCAGCAGCTCCCGGGGTAGCGGGAGCTGGAATGAGCAGTTCTTC CASSSRGSGSWNEQFF
few TRBD1 TRBJ2-7 TRBV20-1 TGCAGTGCCGATCGAGGACAGGGCTACGAGCAGTACTTC CSADRGQGYEQYF
NA NA TRBJ1-3 TRBV12-2 TGTGCAAGTCGCTTACCCGACAGTCTCTCTGGAAACACCATATATTTT CASRLPDSLSGNTIYF
many NA TRBJ2-5 TRBV4-1 TGCGCCAGCAGCCAAGGAACAGGACTGGAGACCCAGTACTTC CASSQGTGLETQYF
NA TRBD1 TRBJ1-5 TRBV19 TGTGCCAGTAGTATTAGACAGGGCAAGCCCCAGCATTTT CASSIRQGKPQHF
NA TRBD2 TRBJ2-3 TRBV7-3 TGTGCCAGCAGCTTAACATTCGGGGGAGCGGGAGGGCCTCGAGATACGCAGTATTTT CASSLTFGGAGGPRDTQYF
NA NA TRBJ2-1 TRBV3-1 TGTGCCAGCAGCCAAGATTTCCCCGACAGGTACAATGAGCAGTTCTTC CASSQDFPDRYNEQFF
few NA TRBJ2-1 TRBV28 TGTGCCAGCAAGTCCTCTCCCTCCTACAATGAGCAGTTCTTC CASKSSPSYNEQFF
many NA TRBJ1-1 TRBV12-3/TRBV12-4 TGTGCCAGCAGTTTGTCGGACTTGAACACTGAAGCTTTCTTT CASSLSDLNTEAFF
NA TRBD1 TRBJ2-7 TRBV28 TGTGCCAGCAGCTTTGACAGGGGGCCCTACGAGCAGTACTTC CASSFDRGPYEQYF
few NA TRBJ2-3 TRBV6-6 TGTGCCAGCAGCCCTCTGGGGAAAGATACGCAGTATTTT CASSPLGKDTQYF
NA NA TRBJ1-4 TRBV27 TGTGCCAGCAGTTTTTCCCCGCATCTTAATGAAAAACTGTTTTTT CASSFSPHLNEKLFF
NA TRBD2 TRBJ2-5 TRBV20-1 TGCAGTGCTAGAGATCGGGACTACCCCCAAGAGACCCAGTACTTC CSARDRDYPQETQYF
few NA TRBJ2-4 TRBV20-1 TGCAGTGCCCCGGAGGCAACCAAAAACATTCAGTACTTC CSAPEATKNIQYF
NA NA TRBJ2-5 TRBV29-1 TGCAGCGTTGAGCCGGGAACCCAAGAGACCCAGTACTTC CSVEPGTQETQYF
NA NA TRBJ1-5 TRBV20-1 TGCAGTGCTAGCGGTCCAGGGAATAGCAATCAGCCCCAGCATTTT CSASGPGNSNQPQHF
many NA TRBJ2-3 TRBV20-1 TGCAGTGCTAGCAGAGCAGCAGATACGCAGTATTTT CSASRAADTQYF
NA NA TRBJ2-3 TRBV5-5 TGTGCCAGCAGCTTGGTGGCTGGGAACCCTAGCACAGATACGCAGTATTTT CASSLVAGNPSTDTQYF
NA NA TRBJ2-3 TRBV5-5 TGTGCCAGCAGCATATACAGGGACCTCACAGATACGCAGTATTTT CASSIYRDLTDTQYF
few NA TRBJ1-1 TRBV5-1 TGCGCCAGCAGCTTGCAGGGAATGAGAACTGAAGCTTTCTTT CASSLQGMRTEAFF